The 8 T cell receptor beta chains reported below all come from one sample, sequenced in a study of Tregs in tolerant kidney transplant recipients. Mixed chimerism was transient after nonmyeloablative marrow transplants from related graft donors. Repertoires were generated with immunoSEQ multiplex PCR, while TCRdb's copy carries only in-frame clones and drops some. Seen in this sample are 25,000 to 40,000 clones; the ten most common clones hold 1.8%. The sequences come from CD4+ T cells from blood (PBMCs), collected 24 months after the transplant. Every receptor here comes from a human patient who received a combined kidney and bone marrow transplant. Some of the T cells might come from the graft donor.

As for this clone: The read is 3 residues too short to cover the CDR3 end, so that end is filled in from the germline J gene. The V call is TRBV5-1, the J call TRBJ1-1; the D gene is possibly TRBD1 (5 bases). Per germline, CDR1 SGHRS and CDR2 YFSETQ. Trimming stripped 4 bases from V and 1 base from J, with 11 bases between. The CDR3 is 14 amino acids. Partial CDR3 DNA: TGCGCCAGCAGCCCACAGGATCAGAACACTGAA. Amino acids: CASSPQDQNTE. The CDR3 as a whole reads CASSPQDQNTEAFF.

The CDR3 sequence is CAITPTSGSSYNEQFF. Partial CDR3 DNA: TGTGCCATCACTCCGACTAGCGGGAGCTCCTACAATGAG. This rearrangement joins TRBV10-3 to TRBJ2-1; 12 bases line up with TRBD2. The read comes to an end 3 residues before the CDR3 does, leaving the germline J gene to fill in the end. CDR3 length equals 16 residues. Germline V lookup: CDR1 ENHRY, CDR2 SYGVKD. The V segment lost 7 bases and the J segment 0 bases; nucleotides outside the gene matches: 4.

Turning to this clone: The CDR3 end falls 3 residues outside the read, so it is completed with the germline J gene. This chain connects TRBV7-2 to TRBJ2-1; 10 nucleotides agree with TRBD2. The trim removed 6 bases at V and 4 bases at J, leaving 6 bases unmatched. Germline V gene sequence: CDR1 SGHTA, CDR2 FQGNSA. The CDR3 spans 15 residues. The CDR3 reads CASREAGGSYNEQFF. CDR3 DNA (partial): TGTGCCAGCAGAGAAGCGGGAGGGTCATACAATGAG. Full variable domain (remainder filled in from reference TRBV7-2 and TRBJ2-1): GAGVSQSPSNKVTEKGKDVELRCDPISGHTALYWYRQSLGQGLEFLIYFQGNSAPDKSGLPSDRFSAERTGGSVSTLTIQRTQQEDSAVYLCASREAGGSYNEQFFGPGTRLTVL.

As concerns this clone: Sequencing ends 3 residues short of the CDR3 end; the germline J gene provides the rest. The chain couples TRBV2 to TRBJ2-7; 7 bases align to TRBD1. Unmatched junction bases numbered 4, after V lost 5 bases and J lost 6 bases. The germline CDR1 and CDR2 sequences are SNHLY and FYNNEI. The CDR3 extends over 12 amino acids. CDR3 region: CASSTGQFEQYF. The covered CDR3 bases are TGTGCCAGCAGTACGGGACAGTTCGAG.

Concerning this clone: Read sequence stops 3 residues before the CDR3 end, and the germline J gene provides the missing end. The chain has TRBV20-1 and TRBJ2-7, with 7 positions matching TRBD2. J was trimmed by 2 bases and V by 6 bases; bases with no gene match: 7. Germline V CDR1 and CDR2: DFQATT, SNEGSKA (reference sequence). The CDR3 is 13 amino acids. The CDR3 spells CSAAASGTYEQYF. Partial CDR3 DNA: TGCAGTGCAGCGGCTAGCGGAACCTACGAG.

Comment on this clone: Coverage ceases 3 residues before the CDR3 finishes, and the germline J gene fills in the end. The chain is built from TRBV5-5 and TRBJ2-2, with 7 bases lining up with TRBD1. Germline V gene data show CDR1 as SGHKS and CDR2 as YYEKEE (reference sequence). Germline trimming cut 2 bases from V and 6 bases from J; bases unmatched to any gene: 4. The CDR3 runs to 14 residues. The part of the CDR3 DNA that was read is TGTGCCAGCAGCTTACGACAGGGAGCCGGGGAG. It specifies CASSLRQGAGE. The entire CDR3 is CASSLRQGAGELFF.

About this clone: The read ends 3 residues early relative to the CDR3; the germline J gene fills the gap. The chain couples TRBV20-1 to TRBJ2-3, with TRBD2 identical over 13 bases. The germline V gene has CDR1 DFQATT and CDR2 SNEGSKA (reference sequence). The V gene end was trimmed by 6 bases and the J gene end by 6 bases; junction bases not matched to a gene: 9. The CDR3 consists of 15 residues. The CDR3 loop is CSALTSGRPVDTQYF. The sequenced part of the CDR3 DNA is TGCAGTGCCCTGACTAGCGGGAGGCCGGTGGATACG.

In the case of this clone: The read stops 3 residues short of the end of the CDR3; the missing end is completed from the germline J gene. The chain has TRBV10-2 and TRBJ1-5, with 7 bases identical to TRBD1. Germline values: CDR1 WSHSY, CDR2 SAAADI. V trimming: 4 bases; J trimming: 5 bases; junction bases outside the gene matches: 2. The CDR3 totals 13 residues. CDR3 residues: CASSGQGDQPQHF. CDR3 DNA (partial): TGCGCCAGCAGTGGACAGGGAGATCAGCCC.